One and the same sample provided the 29 T cell receptor beta chains below, sequenced in a study of OX40 agonist ivuxolimab in advanced cancers. Assay: immunoSEQ multiplex PCR; the TCRdb copy retains only in-frame clones and omits some. The table shows about 86,000 clones, with about 89% occurring only once. Sequencing used CD4+ or CD8+ T cells sorted from blood, obtained in a trial of the OX40 agonist ivuxolimab. All receptors come from an adult with an advanced solid tumor such as melanoma, head and neck, liver or kidney cancer.

The rearrangement links TRBV5-5 to TRBJ2-7, with 9 bases lining up with TRBD1. The CDR3 sequence is 15 residues long. V lost 2 bases, J lost 3 bases, and 6 bases stayed unmatched. The germline V gene encodes CDR1 SGHKS and CDR2 YYEKEE (reference sequence). In DNA, the CDR3 is TGTGCCAGCAGCTTCACTGGGACAGGGTACTACGAGCAGTACTTC. Translated, it gives CASSFTGTGYYEQYF.

J is TRBJ2-3 and V is TRBV6-5; 9 nucleotides align to TRBD2. The trim removed 2 bases at V and 3 bases at J, leaving 6 bases unmatched. The germline gives CDR1 MNHEY, CDR2 SVGAGI. There are 16 residues in the CDR3. The CDR3 DNA is TGTGCCAGCAGTTACGTAGCGGGAGAATTGACAGATACGCAGTATTTT. Protein product: CASSYVAGELTDTQYF.

CDR3 in DNA: TGTGCCAGCTCGAGGACAGGGGACTACGAGCAGTACTTC. Its translation is CASSRTGDYEQYF. This chain links TRBV18 with TRBJ2-7; 9 nucleotides match TRBD1. V was pared by 6 bases and J by 3 bases, with 3 bases of the junction left unmatched. In germline, CDR1 is KGHSH, CDR2 LQKENI. The CDR3 sequence is 13 residues long.

V usage is TRBV6-5 and J usage is TRBJ2-7; 7 bases map to TRBD2. The junction had 7 bases not matched to a gene; V was cut back by 2 bases and J by 6 bases. The CDR3 is made up of 14 amino acids. Germline V gene data show CDR1 as MNHEY and CDR2 as SVGAGI. In nucleotides, the CDR3 is TGTGCCAGCAGTTACGCGGGAGTTGATTTCGAGCAGTACTTC. Its translation is CASSYAGVDFEQYF.

The table lists this clone with a count of one. The rearrangement uses TRBV6-4 and TRBJ2-3; possible D gene TRBD2, 5 bases. Trimming took off 3 bases at V and 1 base at J, with 5 bases between the two ends. The CDR3 contains 13 residues. The germline CDR1 and CDR2 sequences are MRHNA and SNTAGT. The CDR3 DNA reads TGTGCCAGCAGTGAGCGGGGCACAGATACGCAGTATTTT. Protein product: CASSERGTDTQYF.

The chain carries TRBV28 and TRBJ1-5; the D is unclear. V was pared by 6 bases and J by 7 bases, with 16 bases between. CDR3 length: 14 amino acids. CDR1 MDHEN and CDR2 SYDVKM come from the germline V gene. This CDR3 reads CASSDPSRWQPQHF. CDR3 coding DNA: TGTGCCAGCAGCGATCCTTCGAGGTGGCAGCCCCAGCATTTT.

This chain links TRBV11-2 with TRBJ2-1; D not certain. Per the germline V gene, CDR1 is SGHAT and CDR2 is FQNNGV. V gave up 5 bases and J gave up 5 bases, with 16 bases separating them. The CDR3 is made up of 15 amino acids. CDR3 sequence reads: CASSPTGSLNNEQFF. CDR3 nucleotide sequence: TGTGCCAGCAGCCCGACGGGTTCCCTTAACAATGAGCAGTTCTTC.

This rearrangement joins TRBV11-2 to TRBJ2-3, with D unclear. Germline V gives CDR1 SGHAT, CDR2 FQNNGV. This CDR3 is built from 15 residues. The V end was cut by 5 bases, the J end by 3 bases, with 15 bases between. The CDR3 sequence is CASSLLIVGTDTQYF. The CDR3 nucleotides read TGTGCCAGCAGCCTCCTAATAGTGGGTACAGATACGCAGTATTTT.

The chain joins TRBV27 to TRBJ1-2; TRBD1 might be the D (5 bases). Looked up from germline, CDR1 is MNHEY and CDR2 is SMNVEV (reference sequence). The CDR3 runs 14 residues. Trimming shortened V by 6 bases and J by 5 bases, and 16 bases separated the two germline ends. CDR3 DNA: TGTGCCAGCAGCGCCCGGGGACTCTTTTATGGCTACACCTTC. Translated, it gives CASSARGLFYGYTF.

The chain employs TRBV28 and TRBJ2-5; 14 positions match TRBD2. CDR3 length equals 17 residues. The V segment lost 10 bases and the J segment 4 bases; nucleotides outside the gene matches: 14. CDR1 MDHEN and CDR2 SYDVKM come from the germline V gene. DNA for the CDR3: TGTGCCACCCGACCGGGACTAGCGGGAGTTTTGGGAGAGACCCAGTACTTC. It translates to CATRPGLAGVLGETQYF.

A single count supports this clone. This chain links TRBV5-5 with TRBJ2-1; TRBD2 agrees at 7 bases. This CDR3 comprises 13 residues. CDR1 is SGHKS and CDR2 is YYEKEE in the germline V gene (reference sequence). The V gene end was trimmed by 1 base and the J gene end by 6 bases; junction bases not matched to a gene: 1. The CDR3 region has the DNA TGTGCCAGCAGCTTGTGGGGGGGCAATGAGCAGTTCTTC. Translation: CASSLWGGNEQFF.

This clone appeared a single time. The chain couples TRBV4-1 to TRBJ2-1; 8 bases line up with TRBD1. Losses at the gene ends were 2 bases for V and 8 bases for J; bases not matched to a gene: 11. The CDR3 is 16 amino acids. CDR1 MGHRA and CDR2 YSYEKL come from the germline V gene. DNA of the CDR3: TGCGCCAGCAGCCAACGTGGACAGGGAGAGGGGTATGAGCAGTTCTTC. This sequence encodes CASSQRGQGEGYEQFF.

The chain couples TRBV10-3 to TRBJ2-3; the D gene could be TRBD1 or TRBD2 (5 bases each). CDR1 is ENHRY, CDR2 SYGVKD, per germline. Trimming pared 0 bases from V and 6 bases from J, leaving 13 bases between. The CDR3 consists of 15 residues. The CDR3 DNA sequence: TGTGCCATCAGTGAGTCGGGGGAGCGATCGGATACGCAGTATTTT. Translating it yields CAISESGERSDTQYF.

Notes on this clone: The same CDR3 is also encoded by other DNA sequences in this sample. The rearrangement uses TRBV19 and TRBJ1-1; D remains ambiguous. Trimming removed 0 bases at V and 1 base at J, with 6 bases between. CDR3 length: 14 amino acids. Looked up from germline, CDR1 is LNHDA and CDR2 is SQIVND (reference sequence). CDR3: CASSIEAGNTEAFF. The CDR3 nucleotides read TGTGCCAGTAGTATAGAAGCAGGGAACACTGAAGCTTTCTTT.

The chain recombines TRBV7-9 with TRBJ2-3; the D gene is possibly TRBD2 (6 bases). The CDR3 is 16 amino acids. V shed 5 bases and J shed 0 bases, with 15 bases lying between them. Germline CDR1 is SEHNR and CDR2 is FQNEAQ (reference sequence). CDR3: CASSPPRGWSTDTQYF. As DNA, the CDR3 is TGTGCCAGCAGCCCCCCTCGGGGGTGGAGCACAGATACGCAGTATTTT.

V is TRBV5-1 and J is TRBJ2-5; TRBD2 aligns across 8 bases. The tail of the sequence fits TRBJ2-7 better, so the J call may be wrong. The germline V gene has CDR1 SGHRS and CDR2 YFSETQ. The CDR3 spans 15 residues. The CDR3 sequence is CASSLVASGQYEQYF. As DNA, the CDR3 is TGCGCCAGCAGCTTGGTGGCTAGCGGGCAGTACGAGCAGTACTTC.

V gene TRBV5-4 combines with J gene TRBJ1-4; perhaps TRBD1 as D (5 bases). The V and J ends lost 1 base and 8 bases respectively, with 6 bases between them. The CDR3 length is 12 residues. The germline V gene has CDR1 SGHNT and CDR2 YYREEE (reference sequence). CDR3 sequence (DNA): TGTGCCAGCAGCTTGAGGGGCGAAAAACTGTTTTTT. This translates into CASSLRGEKLFF.

V is TRBV30 and J is TRBJ1-4, with 7 bases aligning to TRBD1. The germline V gene has CDR1 GTSNPN and CDR2 SVGIG (reference sequence). The CDR3 runs 17 residues. Trimming removed 0 bases from V and 5 bases from J; junction bases left unmatched: 12. In nucleotides, the CDR3 is TGTGCCTGGAGTGTACCCCCGGGACAGAGGTGGAATGAAAAACTGTTTTTT. It codes for CAWSVPPGQRWNEKLFF.

This chain uses TRBV5-1 with TRBJ2-7; no definite D call. From germline, CDR1 is SGHRS and CDR2 YFSETQ. Trimming cost V 3 bases and J 3 bases, with 13 bases left between them. The CDR3 is 14 residues long. CDR3 nucleotides: TGCGCCAGCAGCTCCGGATCCGGATTCTACGAGCAGTACTTC. Protein product: CASSSGSGFYEQYF.

The chain joins TRBV19 to TRBJ2-1, with 8 bases lining up with TRBD2. Germline loops: CDR1 LNHDA, CDR2 SQIVND (reference sequence). After removal of 3 bases from V and 6 bases from J, the junction contained 10 bases not matched to a gene. CDR3 size: 16 residues. CDR3 DNA: TGTGCCAGTAGTATTGTAGCGGGACTAGGTCTCAATGAGCAGTTCTTC. Translation gives CASSIVAGLGLNEQFF.

V and J are TRBV7-2 and TRBJ2-1, with 8 bases lining up with TRBD2. Germline V CDR1 and CDR2: SGHTA, FQGNSA. J gave up 6 bases and V 1 base, and 5 bases lay outside the gene matches. This CDR3 is built from 15 residues. The CDR3 DNA reads TGTGCCAGCAGCTTAGTCGCAGCGGGAGTCAATGAGCAGTTCTTC. This codes for CASSLVAAGVNEQFF.

The table lists this clone with a few counts. The V gene is TRBV30, the J gene TRBJ2-7; D assignment may be TRBD1 or TRBD2 (5 bases each). Germline V gives CDR1 GTSNPN, CDR2 SVGIG (reference sequence). This CDR3 is built from 14 residues. V gave up 1 base and J gave up 6 bases, with 16 bases separating them. The CDR3 spells CAWSDGTGRLEQYF. CDR3 nucleotide sequence: TGTGCCTGGAGTGACGGGACGGGCCGTCTCGAGCAGTACTTC.

This chain links TRBV7-9 with TRBJ2-7; 12 nucleotides match TRBD2. The length of the CDR3 is 15 residues. Looked up from germline, CDR1 is SEHNR and CDR2 is FQNEAQ (reference sequence). Trimming cost V 4 bases and J 2 bases; bases outside gene matches: 3. The DNA of the CDR3 is TGTGCCAGCAGCTCAAGGACTAGCGGGGCCTACGAGCAGTACTTC. Amino acids: CASSSRTSGAYEQYF.

For the CDR3, the DNA is TGTGCCAGTAGGGCGGGAGGGGGGCACGAGCAGTACTTC. This codes for CASRAGGGHEQYF. The J gene is TRBJ2-7, the V gene TRBV19; 9 nucleotides match TRBD2. Losses at the gene ends were 6 bases for V and 5 bases for J; bases not matched to a gene: 5. Per germline, CDR1 LNHDA and CDR2 SQIVND (reference sequence). The CDR3 runs to 13 residues.

The V gene is TRBV6-4, the J gene TRBJ2-1; 8 nucleotides align to TRBD2. Germline-derived CDR1 and CDR2 are MRHNA and SNTAGT. The CDR3 runs 15 residues. The junction had 9 bases not matched to a gene; V was cut back by 3 bases and J by 8 bases. DNA for the CDR3: TGTGCCAGCAGTGAGCTAGCGGGCGGAGGGGATGAGCAGTTCTTC. Its protein is CASSELAGGGDEQFF.

V is TRBV13 and J is TRBJ1-1; 7 bases map to TRBD1. The CDR3 has 15 amino acids. Losses at the gene ends were 0 bases for V and 2 bases for J; bases not matched to a gene: 3. Per germline, CDR1 PRHDT and CDR2 FYEKMQ (reference sequence). The CDR3 region has the DNA TGTGCCAGCAGCTTAGGGGACAGGATCAACACTGAAGCTTTCTTT. It specifies CASSLGDRINTEAFF.

The genes are TRBV30 and TRBJ2-1; 12 bases agree with TRBD2. This CDR3 is 12 amino acids long. Germline-derived CDR1 and CDR2 are GTSNPN and SVGIG (reference sequence). Germline trimming cut 1 base from V and 15 bases from J; bases unmatched to any gene: 4. The CDR3 sequence is CAWSATSGRRFF. The CDR3 DNA sequence: TGTGCCTGGAGTGCAACTAGCGGGAGGAGGTTCTTC. The whole variable domain, remainder taken from reference TRBV30 and TRBJ2-1, is SQTIHQWPATLVQPVGSPLSLECTVEGTSNPNLYWYRQAAGRGLQLLFYSVGIGQISSEVPQNLSASRPQDRQFILSSKKLLLSDSGFYLCAWSATSGRRFFGPGTRLTVL.

The genes are TRBV5-4 and TRBJ2-7, with 10 nucleotides matching TRBD2. The CDR3 contains 14 residues. The germline gives CDR1 SGHNT, CDR2 YYREEE (reference sequence). V dropped 5 bases and J dropped 0; count of bases not matched to a gene: 2. CDR3 coding DNA: TGTGCCAGCAGGGCTAGCGGGAGCTCCTACGAGCAGTACTTC. Translated: CASRASGSSYEQYF.

CDR3 amino acids: CASSEYGGGRDGYTF. The CDR3 coding sequence is TGTGCCAGCAGTGAATATGGAGGTGGACGGGATGGCTACACCTTC. The genes are TRBV25-1 and TRBJ1-2; D unclear. V was clipped by 0 bases and J by 6 bases, with 14 bases between them. The CDR3 loop spans 15 amino acids. CDR1 and CDR2 from the germline V gene are MGHDK and SYGVNS.